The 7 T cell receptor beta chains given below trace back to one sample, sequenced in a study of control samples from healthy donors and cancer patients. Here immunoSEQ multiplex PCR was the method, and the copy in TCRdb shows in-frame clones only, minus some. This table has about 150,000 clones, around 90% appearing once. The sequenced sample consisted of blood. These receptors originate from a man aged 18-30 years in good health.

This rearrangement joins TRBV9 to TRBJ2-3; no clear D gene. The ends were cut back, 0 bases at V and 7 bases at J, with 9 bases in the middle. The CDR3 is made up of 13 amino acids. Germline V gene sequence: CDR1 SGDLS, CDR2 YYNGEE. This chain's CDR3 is CASSVATRYTQYF. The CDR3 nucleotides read TGTGCCAGCAGCGTAGCTACTCGGTATACGCAGTATTTT.

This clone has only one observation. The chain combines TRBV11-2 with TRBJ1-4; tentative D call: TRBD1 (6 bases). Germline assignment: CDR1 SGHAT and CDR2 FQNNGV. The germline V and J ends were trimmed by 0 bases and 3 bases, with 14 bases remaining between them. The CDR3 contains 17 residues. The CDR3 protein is CASSLDLWGAANEKLFF. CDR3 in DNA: TGTGCCAGCAGCTTAGATCTATGGGGGGCGGCTAATGAAAAACTGTTTTTT.

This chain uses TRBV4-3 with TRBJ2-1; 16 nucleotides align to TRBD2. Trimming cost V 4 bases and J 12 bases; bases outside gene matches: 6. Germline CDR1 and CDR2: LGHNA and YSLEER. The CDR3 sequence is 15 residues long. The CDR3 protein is CASSRGTSGGAGQFF. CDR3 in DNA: TGCGCCAGCAGCCGAGGGACTAGCGGGGGGGCAGGGCAGTTCTTC.

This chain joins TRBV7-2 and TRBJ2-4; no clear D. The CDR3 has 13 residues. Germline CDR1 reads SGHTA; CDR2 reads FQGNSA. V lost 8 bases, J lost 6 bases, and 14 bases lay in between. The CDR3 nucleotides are TGTGCCAGCGGGTTTGGTATCGGAAACATTCAGTACTTC. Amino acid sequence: CASGFGIGNIQYF.

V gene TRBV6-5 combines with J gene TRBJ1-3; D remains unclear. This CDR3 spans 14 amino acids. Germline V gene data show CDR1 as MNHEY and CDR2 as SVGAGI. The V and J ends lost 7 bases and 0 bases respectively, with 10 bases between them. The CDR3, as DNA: TGTGCCAGCATCAGCAGAAGCTCTGGAAACACCATATATTTT. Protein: CASISRSSGNTIYF.

In DNA form, the CDR3 reads TGTGCCAGCAGCTTAGATTTAGGATCACCCCTCCACTTT. Its protein product is CASSLDLGSPLHF. The chain is built from TRBV11-2 and TRBJ1-6; D not resolved. This CDR3 contains 13 residues. Deletions cut 0 bases from V and 10 bases from J, with 7 bases between. Germline V lookup: CDR1 SGHAT, CDR2 FQNNGV. The full variable domain, its missing parts supplied by reference TRBV11-2 and TRBJ1-6, is EAGVAQSPRYKIIEKRQSVAFWCNPISGHATLYWYQQILGQGPKLLIQFQNNGVVDDSQLPKDRFSAERLKGVDSTLKIQPAKLEDSAVYLCASSLDLGSPLHFGNGTRLTVT.

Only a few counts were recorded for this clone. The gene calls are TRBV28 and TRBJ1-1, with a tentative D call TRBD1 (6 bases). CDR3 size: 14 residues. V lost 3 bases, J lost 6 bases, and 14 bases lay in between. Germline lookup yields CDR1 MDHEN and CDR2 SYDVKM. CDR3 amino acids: CASSFLGRGPEAFF. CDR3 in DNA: TGTGCCAGCAGTTTCTTGGGCAGGGGACCTGAAGCTTTCTTT.